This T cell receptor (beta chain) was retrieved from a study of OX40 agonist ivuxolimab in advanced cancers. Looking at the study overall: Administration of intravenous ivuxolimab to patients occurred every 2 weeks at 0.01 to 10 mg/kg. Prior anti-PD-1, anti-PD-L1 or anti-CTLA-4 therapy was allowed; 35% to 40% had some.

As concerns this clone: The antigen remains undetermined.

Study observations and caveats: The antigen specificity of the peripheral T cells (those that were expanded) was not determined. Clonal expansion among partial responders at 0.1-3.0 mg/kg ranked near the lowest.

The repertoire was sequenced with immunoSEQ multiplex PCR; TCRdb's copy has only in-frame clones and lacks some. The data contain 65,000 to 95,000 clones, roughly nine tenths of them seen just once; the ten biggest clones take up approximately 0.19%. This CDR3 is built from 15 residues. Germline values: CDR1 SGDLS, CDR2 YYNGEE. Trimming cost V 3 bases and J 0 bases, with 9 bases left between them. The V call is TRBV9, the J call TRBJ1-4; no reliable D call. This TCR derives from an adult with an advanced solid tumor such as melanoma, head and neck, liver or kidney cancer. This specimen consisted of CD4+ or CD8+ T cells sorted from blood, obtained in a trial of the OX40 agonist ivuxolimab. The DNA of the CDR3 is TGTGCCAGCAGCGACGACCGATCAACTAATGAAAAACTGTTTTTT. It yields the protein CASSDDRSTNEKLFF. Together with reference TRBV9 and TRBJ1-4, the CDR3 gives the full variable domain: DSGVTQTPKHLITATGQRVTLRCSPRSGDLSVYWYQQSLDQGLQFLIQYYNGEERAKGNILERFSAQQFPDLHSELNLSSLELGDSALYFCASSDDRSTNEKLFFGSGTQLSVL.